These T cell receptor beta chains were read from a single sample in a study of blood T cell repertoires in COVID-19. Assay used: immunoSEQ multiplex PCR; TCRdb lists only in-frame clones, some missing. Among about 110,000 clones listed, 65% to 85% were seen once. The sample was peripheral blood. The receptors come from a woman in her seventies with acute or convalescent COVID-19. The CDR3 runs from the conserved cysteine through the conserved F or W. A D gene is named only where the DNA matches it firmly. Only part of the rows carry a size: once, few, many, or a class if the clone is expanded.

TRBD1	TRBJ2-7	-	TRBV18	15	CASSSNTGGSYEQYF	TGTGCCAGCTCTTCCAACACAGGGGGTTCTTACGAGCAGTACTTC
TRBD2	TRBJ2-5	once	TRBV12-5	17	CASGLVASGRYQETQYF	TGTGCTAGTGGTTTGGTGGCTAGCGGGAGGTACCAAGAGACCCAGTACTTC
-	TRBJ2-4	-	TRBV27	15	CASSRWPLAKNIQYF	TGTGCCAGCAGCCGCTGGCCGCTAGCCAAAAACATTCAGTACTTC
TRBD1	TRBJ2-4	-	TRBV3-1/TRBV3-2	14	CASSQADRGNIQYF	TGTGCCAGCAGCCAGGCTGACAGGGGGAACATTCAGTACTTC
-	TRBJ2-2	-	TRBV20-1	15	CSASEGSLNTGELFF	TGCAGTGCTAGTGAAGGGAGCTTGAACACCGGGGAGCTGTTTTTT
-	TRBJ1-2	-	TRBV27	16	CASSLSKAGVNYGYTF	TGTGCCAGCAGTTTATCGAAGGCAGGCGTTAACTATGGCTACACCTTC
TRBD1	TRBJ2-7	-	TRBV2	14	CASRSPGQGYQQYF	TGTGCCAGCAGATCGCCGGGACAGGGGTACCAGCAGTACTTC
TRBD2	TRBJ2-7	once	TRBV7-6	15	CASSSGTSGSYEQYF	TGTGCCAGCAGCTCCGGGACTAGCGGTTCCTACGAGCAGTACTTC
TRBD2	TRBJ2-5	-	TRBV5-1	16	CASSSGSSGGAGTQYF	TGCGCCAGCAGCTCCGGGTCTAGCGGGGGTGCCGGGACCCAGTACTTC
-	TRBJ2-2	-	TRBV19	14	CASSHPGDTGELFF	TGTGCCAGTTCCCATCCCGGAGACACCGGGGAGCTGTTTTTT
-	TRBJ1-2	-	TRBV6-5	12	CASSSGGVGYTF	TGTGCCAGCAGCAGTGGGGGGGTAGGCTACACCTTC
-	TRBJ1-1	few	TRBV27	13	CASSSGRAWGAFF	TGTGCCAGCAGTTCCGGCAGGGCTTGGGGAGCTTTCTTT
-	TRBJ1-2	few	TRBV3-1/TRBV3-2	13	CASSQDGGYGYTF	TGTGCCAGCAGCCAAGATGGCGGCTATGGCTACACCTTC
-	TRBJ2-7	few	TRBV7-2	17	CASSLRSGGQGDNEQYF	TGTGCCAGCAGCTTAAGGTCCGGAGGGCAGGGAGACAACGAGCAGTACTTC
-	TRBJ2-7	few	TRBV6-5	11	CASRRGYEQYF	TGTGCCAGCAGAAGGGGCTACGAGCAGTACTTC
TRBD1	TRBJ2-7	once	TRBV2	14	CASSDGRGNFEQYF	TGTGCCAGCAGTGACGGCAGGGGGAATTTCGAGCAGTACTTC
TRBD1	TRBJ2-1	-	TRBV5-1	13	CASSLGQGNEQFF	TGCGCCAGCAGCTTGGGACAGGGGAATGAGCAGTTCTTC
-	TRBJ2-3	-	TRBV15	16	CATSRGGAERTDTQYF	TGTGCCACCAGCAGAGGAGGAGCGGAGAGAACAGATACGCAGTATTTT